This is a list of T cell receptor beta chains from one sample in a study of regulatory dendritic cells for organ transplantation. No antigen has been identified for these receptors. Here immunoSEQ multiplex PCR was the method, and the copy in TCRdb shows in-frame clones only, minus some. Here the sample spans roughly 9,300 clones, about 85% being singletons. Input material: memory CD4+ T cells from blood cultured with dendritic cells. The receptor set was obtained from a human donor in good health. The CDR3 runs from the conserved cysteine through the conserved F or W. The order of the fields is D gene, V gene, J gene, clone size, CDR3 protein, CDR3 DNA. D genes are given only for firm matches. Size values are once, few and many counts, or a class for expanded clones, and some rows have none.

d_gene: .; v_gene: TRBV11-1; j_gene: TRBJ2-3; abundance: once; CDR3aa: CASLPRGPLSLTDTQYF; CDR3nt: TGTGCCAGCCTCCCCCGGGGGCCGCTCTCCCTCACAGATACGCAGTATTTT
d_gene: .; v_gene: TRBV19; j_gene: TRBJ1-1; abundance: .; CDR3aa: CASSSITNTEAFF; CDR3nt: TGTGCCAGTAGTTCCATAACGAACACTGAAGCTTTCTTT
d_gene: TRBD2; v_gene: TRBV6-1; j_gene: TRBJ2-3; abundance: .; CDR3aa: CASSELAGGSDTQYF; CDR3nt: TGTGCCAGCAGTGAGTTGGCGGGAGGGTCGGATACGCAGTATTTT
d_gene: .; v_gene: TRBV7-8; j_gene: TRBJ2-1; abundance: .; CDR3aa: CASSFWLRGGIYNEQFF; CDR3nt: TGTGCCAGCAGCTTTTGGCTCAGGGGGGGGATCTACAATGAGCAGTTCTTC
d_gene: TRBD2; v_gene: TRBV6-6; j_gene: TRBJ2-5; abundance: .; CDR3aa: CANAEGAGGQETQYF; CDR3nt: TGTGCCAACGCAGAAGGGGCGGGAGGCCAAGAGACCCAGTACTTC
d_gene: TRBD1; v_gene: TRBV6-1; j_gene: TRBJ2-3; abundance: .; CDR3aa: CASSLTGATDTQYF; CDR3nt: TGTGCCAGCAGTTTAACAGGGGCCACAGATACGCAGTATTTT
d_gene: .; v_gene: TRBV2; j_gene: TRBJ2-7; abundance: .; CDR3aa: CASSKLQGYEQYF; CDR3nt: TGTGCCAGCAGTAAGTTACAAGGCTACGAGCAGTACTTC
d_gene: .; v_gene: TRBV6-5; j_gene: TRBJ1-5; abundance: .; CDR3aa: CASRRQSSNQPQHF; CDR3nt: TGTGCCAGCCGACGTCAGTCGAGCAATCAGCCCCAGCATTTT
d_gene: .; v_gene: TRBV5-5; j_gene: TRBJ2-5; abundance: .; CDR3aa: CASSLAGIMETQYF; CDR3nt: TGTGCCAGCAGCTTGGCAGGGATCATGGAGACCCAGTACTTC
d_gene: TRBD2; v_gene: TRBV7-2; j_gene: TRBJ2-1; abundance: .; CDR3aa: CASSLAPSGSSYNEQFF; CDR3nt: TGTGCCAGCAGCTTAGCGCCTAGCGGGAGCTCCTACAATGAGCAGTTCTTC
d_gene: .; v_gene: TRBV10-2; j_gene: TRBJ1-5; abundance: .; CDR3aa: CASSEAGSRTQPQHF; CDR3nt: TGCGCCAGCAGTGAAGCAGGGTCTAGGACGCAGCCCCAGCATTTT
d_gene: .; v_gene: TRBV19; j_gene: TRBJ2-7; abundance: .; CDR3aa: CASSSRDGSYEQYF; CDR3nt: TGTGCCAGTAGTTCACGCGACGGATCCTACGAGCAGTACTTC
d_gene: .; v_gene: TRBV6-1; j_gene: TRBJ2-7; abundance: .; CDR3aa: CASSDGIYSAEQYF; CDR3nt: TGTGCCAGCAGTGACGGGATCTATTCAGCCGAGCAGTACTTC
d_gene: .; v_gene: TRBV15; j_gene: TRBJ1-2; abundance: once; CDR3aa: CATSRVPGTAGGYTF; CDR3nt: TGTGCCACCAGCAGAGTTCCGGGTACGGCAGGTGGCTACACCTTC
d_gene: .; v_gene: TRBV27; j_gene: TRBJ1-5; abundance: .; CDR3aa: CASRPNSASYNQPQHF; CDR3nt: TGTGCCAGCCGGCCTAACAGCGCGTCGTACAATCAGCCCCAGCATTTT
d_gene: .; v_gene: TRBV7-2; j_gene: TRBJ2-7; abundance: .; CDR3aa: CASSPLPGSSYEQYF; CDR3nt: TGTGCCAGCAGCCCCCTTCCAGGCAGCTCCTACGAGCAGTACTTC
d_gene: .; v_gene: TRBV7-8; j_gene: TRBJ2-5; abundance: .; CDR3aa: CASQPGQSQETQYF; CDR3nt: TGTGCCAGCCAACCCGGACAGTCCCAAGAGACCCAGTACTTC
d_gene: .; v_gene: TRBV7-9; j_gene: TRBJ2-1; abundance: .; CDR3aa: CASSAYKLTNQKRYNEQFF; CDR3nt: TGTGCCAGCAGCGCTTATAAGTTAACAAATCAAAAAAGGTACAATGAGCAGTTCTTC
d_gene: .; v_gene: TRBV7-2; j_gene: TRBJ2-1; abundance: .; CDR3aa: CASSGPLSSWGNEQFF; CDR3nt: TGTGCCAGCAGCGGCCCTCTCTCCTCGTGGGGCAATGAGCAGTTCTTC
d_gene: .; v_gene: TRBV19; j_gene: TRBJ1-1; abundance: .; CDR3aa: CASSMQDYVTEAFF; CDR3nt: TGTGCCAGTAGTATGCAGGATTATGTGACTGAAGCTTTCTTT
d_gene: .; v_gene: TRBV7-2; j_gene: TRBJ2-1; abundance: few; CDR3aa: CASSFDRNEQFF; CDR3nt: TGTGCCAGCAGCTTCGACCGCAATGAGCAGTTCTTC